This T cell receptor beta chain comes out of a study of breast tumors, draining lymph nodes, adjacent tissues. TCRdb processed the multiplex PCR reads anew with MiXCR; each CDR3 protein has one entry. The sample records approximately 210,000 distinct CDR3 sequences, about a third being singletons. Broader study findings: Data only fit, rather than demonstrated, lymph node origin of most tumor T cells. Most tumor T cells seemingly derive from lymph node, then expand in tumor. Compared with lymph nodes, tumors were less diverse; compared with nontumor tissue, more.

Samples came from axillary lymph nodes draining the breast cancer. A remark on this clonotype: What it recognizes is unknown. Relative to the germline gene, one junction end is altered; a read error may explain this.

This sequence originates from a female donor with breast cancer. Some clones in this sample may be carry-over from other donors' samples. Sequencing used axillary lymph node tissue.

This CDR3 reads CASSIRDSRTNEKLLF. CDR3 nucleotide sequence: TGCGCCAGCAGCATTAGGGACAGCAGGACTAATGAAAAACTGCTTTTT. The gene calls are TRBV5-1 and TRBJ1-4, with 7 bases aligning to TRBD1. The V gene's germline CDR1 is SGHRS and CDR2 YFSETQ. The CDR3 has 16 amino acids.